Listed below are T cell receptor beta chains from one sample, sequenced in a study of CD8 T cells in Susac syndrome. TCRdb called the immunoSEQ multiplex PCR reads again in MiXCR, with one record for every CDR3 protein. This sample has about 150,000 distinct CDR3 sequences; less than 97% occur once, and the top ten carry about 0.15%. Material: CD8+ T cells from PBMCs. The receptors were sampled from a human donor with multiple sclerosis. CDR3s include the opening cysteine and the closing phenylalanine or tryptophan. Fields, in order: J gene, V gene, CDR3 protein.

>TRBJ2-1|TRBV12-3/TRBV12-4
CASTPTGGEKFF
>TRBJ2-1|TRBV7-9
CASSIPAAALGEQFF
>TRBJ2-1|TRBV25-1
CASSPDSNNEQFF
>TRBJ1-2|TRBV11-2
CASSLYNGQDLYGYTF
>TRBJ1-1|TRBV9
CASSVNLKGTEAFF
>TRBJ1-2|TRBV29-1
CSVGTDYGYTF
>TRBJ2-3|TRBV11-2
CASSSDWTSPDTQYF
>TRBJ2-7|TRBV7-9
CASRMGQGLDEQYF
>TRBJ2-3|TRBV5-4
CASSWTSGGADTQYF
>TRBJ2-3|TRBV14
CASSQDPYNTDTQYF
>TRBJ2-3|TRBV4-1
CASSQVFSFTDTQYF
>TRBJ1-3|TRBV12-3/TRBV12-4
CASSLDGGNTIYF
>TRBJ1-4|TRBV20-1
CSATDRQSWEKLFF
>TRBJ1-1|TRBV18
CASSPLDRATEAFF
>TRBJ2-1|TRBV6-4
CASSDNHEQFF
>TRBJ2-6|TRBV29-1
CSATITSGANVLTF
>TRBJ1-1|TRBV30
CAWRLGGGNTEAFF
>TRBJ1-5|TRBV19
CASSPTGQPQHF
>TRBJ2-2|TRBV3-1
CASSHLLTGGDTGELFF